The clone carrying this TCR beta chain has more than one count but fewer than ten. Its antigen is as yet unknown. The use of a sample-barcoded 5' primer and a J-beta primer mix characterized a second PCR of 7 to 11 cycles. Each CDR3 protein gets one entry after TCRdb re-called the 5' RACE reads with MiXCR. The table has 1.5 million to 2 million distinct CDR3 sequences, 25% to 30% seen once. These data originate in a study of blood T cells in healthy people across ages. The CDR3 spans 15 residues. Germline V gene sequence: CDR1 MNHEY, CDR2 SVGAGI. Trimming at V came to 2 bases and at J to 4 bases, leaving 5 bases not matched to a gene. Study-level findings and limits: Greater diversity and more naive CD4+ cells were seen in long-lived donors than in aged donors.

V gene TRBV6-5 combines with J gene TRBJ1-3, with 7 bases fitting TRBD1. The clonotype comes from a woman aged 25-40 years in good health. Sequencing was carried out using blood. In DNA, the CDR3 is TGTGCCAGCAGTTACAACACAGGGGCAGGAAACACCATATATTTT. Protein: CASSYNTGAGNTIYF.